A single sample is the source of the 10 T cell receptor beta chains below, sequenced in a study of blood T cells in healthy people across ages. Primers used in a second PCR of roughly 6 to 11 cycles were a sample-barcoded 5' primer and a J-beta primer mix. TCRdb ran MiXCR on the 5' RACE reads and lists one entry per CDR3 protein. The table shows 660,000 or so distinct CDR3 sequences, with about 53% occurring only once. Sequencing was done on a sample of blood. Receptors originate from a man in his fifties or sixties in good health.

The J gene is TRBJ2-5, the V gene TRBV12-3 or TRBV12-4; the match to TRBD1 covers 9 bases. Near its end, the DNA agrees better with TRBJ2-7, so the J call may be wrong. This CDR3 contains 17 residues. Written as DNA, the CDR3 is TGTGCCAGCAGTTCCCCCCCCGGACAGGGGACTACCTACGAGCAGTACTTC. Translation gives CASSSPPGQGTTYEQYF.

Note on this clonotype: A junction boundary mismatches the germline segment, possibly from a read error. This chain connects TRBV6-2 or TRBV6-3 to TRBJ2-3, with 7 bases identical to TRBD2. CDR3 size: 14 residues. CDR1 is MNHEY and CDR2 is SVGEGT in the germline V gene. The CDR3 DNA follows: TGTGCCAGCAGTGACTCGACTAGCCCTGGCACGCAGTATTTT. Protein product: CASSDSTSPGTQYF.

The chain combines TRBV2 with TRBJ2-5, with D hard to call. The CDR3 runs 12 residues. Germline assignment: CDR1 SNHLY and CDR2 FYNNEI. V was trimmed by 7 bases and J by 2 bases, leaving 8 bases between them. The CDR3 bases are TGTGCCAGCACGGTAGTTCAAGAGACCCAGTACTTC. As protein: CASTVVQETQYF.

V and J are TRBV20-1 and TRBJ1-2, with 10 bases fitting TRBD1. Germline assignment: CDR1 DFQATT and CDR2 SNEGSKA (reference sequence). J was trimmed by 6 bases and V by 3 bases; bases with no gene match: 4. CDR3 length: 13 residues. The CDR3 nucleotides read TGCAGTGCTAGTTCCGGGACAGGGGATGGCTACACCTTC. Translation: CSASSGTGDGYTF.

The chain uses TRBV7-9 and TRBJ2-1; TRBD2 agrees at 7 bases. J lost 10 bases, V lost 1 base, and 10 bases had no gene match. Per germline, CDR1 SEHNR and CDR2 FQNEAQ (reference sequence). The CDR3 covers 15 residues. CDR3 sequence (DNA): TGTGCCAGCAGCTTAGACGGGGGGACCACTCGGGAGCAGTTCTTC. This sequence encodes CASSLDGGTTREQFF.

The chain recombines TRBV29-1 with TRBJ2-7, with no clear D. The CDR3 runs to 17 residues. Trimming took 6 bases from V and 1 from J, leaving 25 bases between them. Germline values: CDR1 SQVTM, CDR2 ANQGSEA. The chain's CDR3 is CSVPNPFMPKRSYEQYF. Written as DNA, the CDR3 is TGCAGCGTCCCGAACCCCTTTATGCCTAAACGATCCTACGAGCAGTACTTC.

This chain joins TRBV11-2 and TRBJ1-2; D remains ambiguous. The germline gives CDR1 SGHAT, CDR2 FQNNGV. The CDR3 consists of 15 residues. V was cut by 5 bases and J by 0 bases, with 13 bases left in between. The CDR3 sequence is CASSPFRATNYGYTF. The CDR3 bases are TGTGCCAGCAGCCCTTTCCGGGCGACTAACTATGGCTACACCTTC.

The chain has TRBV11-2 and TRBJ1-1, with 9 bases fitting TRBD1. V was pared by 4 bases and J by 6 bases, with 9 bases of the junction left unmatched. Germline CDR1 and CDR2: SGHAT and FQNNGV. This CDR3 comprises 15 residues. The CDR3 coding sequence is TGTGCCAGCAGCTCAAACTACAGGGGGCACGCTGAAGCTTTCTTT. Translation: CASSSNYRGHAEAFF. Looking up the rest from reference TRBV11-2 and TRBJ1-1 gives the full variable domain: EAGVAQSPRYKIIEKRQSVAFWCNPISGHATLYWYQQILGQGPKLLIQFQNNGVVDDSQLPKDRFSAERLKGVDSTLKIQPAKLEDSAVYLCASSSNYRGHAEAFFGQGTRLTVV.

In this sample, this clonotype turned up a few times. The rearrangement uses TRBV7-2 and TRBJ2-7; 14 nucleotides agree with TRBD2. J lost 5 bases, V lost 5 bases, and 17 bases had no gene match. CDR3 length: 19 residues. The germline CDR1 and CDR2 sequences are SGHTA and FQGNSA. CDR3 sequence (DNA): TGTGCCAGCAGCCCTTTTACCAGTTTTTGGACTAGCGGGGGGCACGAGCAGTACTTC. Residues: CASSPFTSFWTSGGHEQYF.

Notes on this clonotype: One end of the junction is discordant with germline, which a read error may explain. The V call is TRBV29-1, the J call TRBJ1-2; tentative D call: TRBD1 (6 bases). Germline CDR1 reads SQVTM; CDR2 reads ANQGSEA. This CDR3 is built from 12 residues. The DNA for the CDR3 is TGCAGCGTAGAAGGGACACCGTATGGCTACACCTTC. The encoded protein is CSVEGTPYGYTF.